This T cell receptor beta chain was captured in a study of T cell changes during pregnancy in multiple sclerosis. CDR3 length: 12 amino acids. Only in-frame clones appear in the TCRdb table, and some are missing; sequencing was by immunoSEQ multiplex PCR. The data contain some 40,000 clones, almost 95% of them singletons. V is TRBV21-1 and J is TRBJ2-7; no check of the table's D call, TRBD1, against the DNA was made. TRBV21-1 is a pseudogene locus. The sequencing here drew on CD4+ T cells from peripheral blood mononuclear cells, taken after pregnancy. The source is a female donor with multiple sclerosis, enrolled in a pregnancy study. As DNA, the CDR3 is TGTGCCAGCAGCCCTGGACAGTACGAGCAGTACTTC. As protein: CASSPGQYEQYF.